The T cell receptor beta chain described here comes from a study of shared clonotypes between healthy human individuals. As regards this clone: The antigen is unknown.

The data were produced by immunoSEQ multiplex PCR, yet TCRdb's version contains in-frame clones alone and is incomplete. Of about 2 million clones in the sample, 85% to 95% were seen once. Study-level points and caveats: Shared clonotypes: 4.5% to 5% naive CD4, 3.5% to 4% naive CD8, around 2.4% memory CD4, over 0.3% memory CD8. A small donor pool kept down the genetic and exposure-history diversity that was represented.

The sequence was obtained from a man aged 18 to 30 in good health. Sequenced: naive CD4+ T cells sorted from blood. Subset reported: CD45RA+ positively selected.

The CDR3 region is CASSPLTGSTGELFF. CDR3 nucleotides: TGTGCCAGCAGTCCCTTGACAGGGTCGACCGGGGAGCTGTTTTTT. V is TRBV6-5 and J is TRBJ2-2; 7 nucleotides line up with TRBD1. This CDR3 contains 15 residues. The V gene's germline CDR1 is MNHEY and CDR2 SVGAGI. V dropped 5 bases and J dropped 5; count of bases not matched to a gene: 8.